This T cell receptor beta chain was found in a study of blood T cells in healthy people across ages. Turning to this clonotype: Its cognate antigen is unknown.

Sample-barcoded 5' priming and a J-beta primer mix drove a second PCR of about 6 to 12 cycles. TCRdb fed the 5' RACE reads into MiXCR, producing one record per CDR3 protein. Of more than 1,400,000 distinct CDR3 sequences in the sample, around 39% were seen once. Study-level results: Across samples, TCR beta diversity tracked strongly with naive T cell percentage. Per-million-T-cell TCR beta diversity fell roughly linearly with age.

Each donor supplied 8 to 10 milliliters of peripheral blood. The receptor was derived from a woman aged 18-35 years in good health. Sequenced input: blood.

CDR3 DNA: TGTGCCACCAGTGATACAGAAACAGATACGCAGTATTTT. Translating gives CATSDTETDTQYF. The chain recombines TRBV24-1 with TRBJ2-3; D call uncertain. Looked up from germline, CDR1 is KGHDR and CDR2 is SFDVKD. CDR3 size: 13 residues. V lost 3 bases, J lost 3 bases, and 6 bases lay in between.